These 22 T cell receptor beta chains share one sample of origin, sequenced in a study of T cells after yellow fever vaccination. TCRdb used MiXCR to reprocess the 5' RACE reads, holding one entry per CDR3 protein. The sample includes hundreds of thousands of distinct CDR3 sequences, 4.1% of them seen just once. The sequences come from PBMCs, collected 5 days after the yellow fever booster vaccination. These receptors all come from a man younger than 35 who received the YFV17D yellow fever vaccine.

This clonotype showed up just a few times. The chain links TRBV11-2 to TRBJ2-7; 8 bases fit TRBD2. The CDR3 totals 16 residues. CDR1 is SGHAT, CDR2 FQNNGV, per germline. Germline trimming cut 6 bases from V and 3 bases from J; bases unmatched to any gene: 13. CDR3 in amino acids: CASRRLIKRGSYEQYF. Written as DNA, the CDR3 is TGTGCCAGCAGGAGGCTTATTAAGCGGGGGAGCTACGAGCAGTACTTC.

This chain connects TRBV6-2 or TRBV6-3 to TRBJ2-7; 8 bases agree with TRBD1. The germline V gene encodes CDR1 MNHEY and CDR2 SVGEGT. The V and J ends lost 6 bases and 3 bases, in that order; junction bases with no gene match: 7. The CDR3 contains 14 residues. Here the CDR3 DNA reads TGTGCCAGCAGCGGCGGACAGGGAGGCTACGAGCAGTACTTC. Its translation is CASSGGQGGYEQYF.

The chain employs TRBV20-1 and TRBJ1-5, with a weak D call TRBD1 (5 bases). CDR3 length: 13 amino acids. Germline V CDR1 and CDR2: DFQATT, SNEGSKA (reference sequence). V lost 7 bases and J lost 5, with 15 bases in between. In nucleotides, the CDR3 is TGCAGTGTCCCTCCCAGGGTCGATCAGCCCCAGCATTTT. Its protein is CSVPPRVDQPQHF.

This clonotype was observed a handful of times. V gene TRBV13 combines with J gene TRBJ2-1; TRBD1 aligns across 8 bases. There are 16 residues in the CDR3. Losses at the gene ends were 5 bases for V and 0 bases for J; bases not matched to a gene: 6. CDR1 PRHDT and CDR2 FYEKMQ come from the germline V gene (reference sequence). The CDR3 nucleotides are TGTGCCAGCAGCGACAGGGGATCCCTCTCCTACAATGAGCAGTTCTTC. Residues: CASSDRGSLSYNEQFF.

The chain links TRBV4-2 to TRBJ2-7; perhaps D is TRBD1 or TRBD2 (6 bases each). Trimming pared 3 bases from V and 3 bases from J, leaving 24 bases between. The V gene's germline CDR1 is LGHNA and CDR2 YNFKEQ. The CDR3 length is 18 residues. This CDR3 is CASSHKGGNRDTVYEQYF. CDR3 bases: TGTGCCAGCAGCCACAAAGGGGGGAACCGGGACACAGTCTACGAGCAGTACTTC.

A few counts support this clonotype. The rearrangement links TRBV5-1 to TRBJ2-3; 7 bases match TRBD1. CDR3 size: 14 residues. Germline V gene lookup returns CDR1 SGHRS and CDR2 YFSETQ. The V gene end was trimmed by 4 bases and the J gene end by 1 base; junction bases not matched to a gene: 3. CDR3 amino acids: CASSKGQRTDTQYF. The CDR3 DNA follows: TGCGCCAGCAGCAAGGGACAGCGCACAGATACGCAGTATTTT.

There are a few counts of this clonotype. This chain joins TRBV4-1 and TRBJ2-7; D is ambiguous. The CDR3 has 13 amino acids. Deletions cut 1 base from V and 3 bases from J, with 7 bases between. Per the germline V gene, CDR1 is MGHRA and CDR2 is YSYEKL. The chain's CDR3 is CASSQGPLYEQYV. Written as DNA, the CDR3 is TGCGCCAGCAGCCAAGGACCCCTCTACGAGCAGTACGTC.

This clonotype showed up just a few times. The chain uses TRBV5-6 and TRBJ1-1; D is unresolved. CDR1 SGHDT and CDR2 YYEEEE come from the germline V gene. V was clipped by 0 bases and J by 3 bases, with 3 bases between them. This CDR3 has 12 residues. The CDR3 loop is CASSLAHTEAFF. CDR3 in DNA: TGTGCCAGCAGCTTGGCACACACTGAAGCTTTCTTT.

The rearrangement links TRBV12-5 to TRBJ2-5, with TRBD1 matching over 9 bases. This CDR3 has 13 residues. Germline V CDR1 and CDR2: LGHNT, FRNRAP. V was clipped by 4 bases and J by 5 bases; unmatched bases: 2. The CDR3 nucleotides read TGTGCTAGTGGTTCAGACAGGGGGGAGACCCAGTACTTC. It codes for CASGSDRGETQYF.

The chain links TRBV3-1 to TRBJ1-2; tentatively, D is TRBD1 (6 bases). Germline V lookup: CDR1 LGHDT, CDR2 YNNKEL (reference sequence). Trimming removed 5 bases from V and 3 bases from J, with 13 bases in between. The CDR3 contains 14 residues. The DNA of the CDR3 is TGTGCCAGCAGCTTTGGACAGTCCCACTATGGCTACACCTTC. This sequence encodes CASSFGQSHYGYTF. Full variable domain (remainder filled in from reference TRBV3-1 and TRBJ1-2): DTAVSQTPKYLVTQMGNDKSIKCEQNLGHDTMYWYKQDSKKFLKIMFSYNNKELIINETVPNRFSPKSPDKAHLNLHINSLELGDSAVYFCASSFGQSHYGYTFGSGTRLTVV.

This clonotype was seen only once. J is TRBJ2-1 and V is TRBV19, with TRBD2 identical over 8 bases. The CDR3 runs to 16 residues. V gave up 2 bases and J gave up 9 bases; unmatched junction bases: 12. Germline V gives CDR1 LNHDA, CDR2 SQIVND (reference sequence). CDR3 region: CASSISLRRRGGEQFF. CDR3 bases: TGTGCCAGTAGTATATCATTGAGGAGACGGGGGGGTGAGCAGTTCTTC. Variable domain in full (rest from reference TRBV19 and TRBJ2-1): DGGITQSPKYLFRKEGQNVTLSCEQNLNHDAMYWYRQDPGQGLRLIYYSQIVNDFQKGDIAEGYSVSREKKESFPLTVTSAQKNPTAFYLCASSISLRRRGGEQFFGPGTRLTVL.

In this sample, this clonotype turned up a few times. This chain joins TRBV6-5 and TRBJ2-7; possible D gene TRBD1, 7 bases. With 6 bases removed from V and 3 bases from J, the gap between germline ends came to 18 bases. Germline CDR1 is MNHEY and CDR2 is SVGAGI. The CDR3 totals 15 residues. This chain's CDR3 is CASRRQGRGNYEQYF. The CDR3 bases are TGTGCCAGCAGACGACAGGGACGGGGGAACTACGAGCAGTACTTC.

This clonotype was counted only a few times. This chain links TRBV5-5 with TRBJ2-1; 9 positions agree with TRBD1. J was trimmed by 4 bases and V by 2 bases; bases with no gene match: 4. The CDR3 extends over 15 amino acids. The V gene's germline CDR1 is SGHKS and CDR2 YYEKEE (reference sequence). Here the CDR3 reads CASSFATGGYNEQFF. The DNA of the CDR3 is TGTGCCAGCAGCTTTGCGACAGGGGGTTACAATGAGCAGTTCTTC.

The V gene is TRBV25-1, the J gene TRBJ2-1; a weak D match, TRBD1 (7 bases). The CDR3 is 17 residues long. Per the germline V gene, CDR1 is MGHDK and CDR2 is SYGVNS. V lost 1 base and J lost 1, with 14 bases in between. The CDR3 region is CASSESTQGGSYNEQFF. The CDR3 region has the DNA TGTGCCAGCAGTGAATCGACTCAGGGGGGATCCTACAATGAGCAGTTCTTC.

This clonotype has more than one count but fewer than ten. CDR3 amino acids: CASSRTGEREQFF. The CDR3 DNA sequence: TGTGCCAGCAGCCGGACAGGGGAGCGTGAGCAGTTCTTC. The chain employs TRBV2 and TRBJ2-1; 9 bases map to TRBD1. Per the germline V gene, CDR1 is SNHLY and CDR2 is FYNNEI. The ends lost 6 bases at V and 9 bases at J; junction bases unmatched: 6. The CDR3 spans 13 residues.

This clonotype was observed a few times. This chain links TRBV12-3 or TRBV12-4 with TRBJ2-3, with a tentative D call TRBD1 (7 bases). The V and J ends lost 5 bases and 2 bases respectively, with 14 bases between them. This CDR3 region has 15 residues. This CDR3 is CASSQPGGFTDTQYF. The CDR3 DNA reads as TGTGCCAGCAGTCAACCAGGGGGGTTCACAGATACGCAGTATTTT.

This clonotype was counted at least ten times. This chain connects TRBV7-2 to TRBJ2-2, with 7 positions matching TRBD2. The CDR3 runs to 16 residues. With V trimmed by 3 bases and J by 2 bases, 6 bases remained unmatched. Germline-derived CDR1 and CDR2 are SGHTA and FQGNSA. CDR3 sequence: CASSFDGGRNTGELFF. The CDR3 DNA sequence: TGTGCCAGCAGCTTTGACGGGGGGAGAAACACCGGGGAGCTGTTTTTT.

A few counts support this clonotype. The chain recombines TRBV6-5 with TRBJ2-2; 9 nucleotides agree with TRBD2. Germline CDR1 is MNHEY and CDR2 is SVGAGI. This CDR3 contains 15 residues. J lost 5 bases, V lost 8 bases, and 9 bases had no gene match. This CDR3 reads CASPAGGPCTGELFF. CDR3 in DNA: TGTGCCAGCCCCGCGGGGGGGCCTTGTACCGGGGAGCTGTTTTTT.

This clonotype was counted at least ten times. The chain has TRBV12-3 or TRBV12-4 and TRBJ2-7, with 8 bases fitting TRBD1. V lost 4 bases and J lost 0; bases outside the gene matches: 2. The CDR3 extends over 14 amino acids. CDR3 DNA: TGTGCCAGCAGTTGGGACAGGACCTCCTACGAGCAGTACTTC. Amino acids: CASSWDRTSYEQYF.

This chain links TRBV19 with TRBJ1-1; D unresolved. Trimming stripped 2 bases from V and 2 bases from J, with 6 bases between. The CDR3 runs 13 residues. Germline-derived CDR1 and CDR2 are LNHDA and SQIVND (reference sequence). As DNA, the CDR3 is TGTGCCAGTAGTATAAGGGATAACACTGAAGCTTTCTTT. It yields the protein CASSIRDNTEAFF. The whole variable domain, filled in from reference TRBV19 and TRBJ1-1, reads DGGITQSPKYLFRKEGQNVTLSCEQNLNHDAMYWYRQDPGQGLRLIYYSQIVNDFQKGDIAEGYSVSREKKESFPLTVTSAQKNPTAFYLCASSIRDNTEAFFGQGTRLTVV.

This clonotype was found many times. This chain joins TRBV24-1 and TRBJ1-2; D not resolved. Trimming took off 7 bases at V and 4 bases at J, with 18 bases between the two ends. Looked up from germline, CDR1 is KGHDR and CDR2 is SFDVKD. This CDR3 comprises 15 residues. The CDR3 DNA reads TGTGCCACCAGGGACGACACATCTAAGGGCTATGGCTACACCTTC. Translation: CATRDDTSKGYGYTF.

This clonotype was picked up a small number of times. The chain joins TRBV5-1 to TRBJ1-2, with D possibly matching TRBD1 (6 bases). V was trimmed by 4 bases and J by 6 bases, leaving 16 bases between them. The germline V gene has CDR1 SGHRS and CDR2 YFSETQ. The CDR3 covers 14 residues. The CDR3 reads CASSTTLQGNGYTF. The CDR3 nucleotides read TGCGCCAGCAGCACCACACTCCAGGGGAATGGCTACACCTTC.